This T cell receptor beta chain was recovered during a study of shared clonotypes between healthy human individuals. Concerning this clone: Its target is not known.

This table comes from immunoSEQ multiplex PCR, and its TCRdb copy is limited to in-frame clones, with some not included. The sample shows 550,000 to 600,000 clones, 98% of them seen only once. The CDR3 covers 13 residues. Trimming removed 5 bases at V and 2 bases at J, with 10 bases between. Per the germline V gene, CDR1 is SGHAT and CDR2 is FQNNGV. As defined, naive CD8 cells were CD45RO-negative and positively selected for CCR7, with terminally differentiated effector memory CD45RA+ cells excluded. The donors, healthy adults who were HIV-negative, had experienced no recent acute infections or vaccinations. Those who donated, Caucasian adults without exception, all lived in Nashville, Tennessee. Study results and limitations: Limited genetic and exposure-history diversity came from having few donors. Blood was the only sampled material, and tissue repertoires likely differ.

The sequenced sample was naive CD8+ T cells sorted from blood. The sequence came from a young man in good health. V gene TRBV11-2 combines with J gene TRBJ2-7; D is unresolved. CDR3 in DNA: TGTGCCAGCAGCGGACGACAAACCTACGAGCAGTACTTC. The encoded protein is CASSGRQTYEQYF.